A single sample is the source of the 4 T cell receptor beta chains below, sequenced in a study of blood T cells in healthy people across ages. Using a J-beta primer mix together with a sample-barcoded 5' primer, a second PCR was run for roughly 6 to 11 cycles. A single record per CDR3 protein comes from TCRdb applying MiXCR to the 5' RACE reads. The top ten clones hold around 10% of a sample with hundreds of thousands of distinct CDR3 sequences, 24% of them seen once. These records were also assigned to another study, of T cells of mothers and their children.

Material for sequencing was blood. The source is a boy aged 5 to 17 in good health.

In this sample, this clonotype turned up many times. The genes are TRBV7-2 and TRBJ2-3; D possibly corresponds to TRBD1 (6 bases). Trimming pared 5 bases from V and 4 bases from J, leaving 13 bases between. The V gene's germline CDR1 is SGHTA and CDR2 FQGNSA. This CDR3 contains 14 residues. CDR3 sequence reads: CASSQRTASDTQYF. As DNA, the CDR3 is TGTGCCAGCAGCCAAAGGACAGCCTCAGATACGCAGTATTTT.

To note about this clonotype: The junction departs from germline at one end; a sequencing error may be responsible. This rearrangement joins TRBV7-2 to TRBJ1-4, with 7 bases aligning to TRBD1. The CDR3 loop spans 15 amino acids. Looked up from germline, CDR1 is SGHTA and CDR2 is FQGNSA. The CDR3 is CASSSQGLTNEKPFF. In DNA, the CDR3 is TGTGCCAGCAGCTCACAGGGGTTGACTAATGAAAAACCGTTTTTT.

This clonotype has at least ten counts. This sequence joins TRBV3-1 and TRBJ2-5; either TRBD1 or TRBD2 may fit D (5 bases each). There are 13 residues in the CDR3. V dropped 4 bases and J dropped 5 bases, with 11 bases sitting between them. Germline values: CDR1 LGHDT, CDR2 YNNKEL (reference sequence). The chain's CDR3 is CASSPGPMETQYF. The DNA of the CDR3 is TGTGCCAGCAGCCCGGGACCGATGGAGACCCAGTACTTC.

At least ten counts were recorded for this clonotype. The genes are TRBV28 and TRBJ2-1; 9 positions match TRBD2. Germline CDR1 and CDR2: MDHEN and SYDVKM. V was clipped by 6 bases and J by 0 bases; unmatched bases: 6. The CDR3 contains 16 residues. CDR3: CASSPTSGSSYNEQFF. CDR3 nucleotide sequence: TGTGCCAGCAGCCCGACTAGCGGCAGCTCCTACAATGAGCAGTTCTTC.